These 22 T cell receptor beta chains came from one sample sequenced in a study of blood T cell repertoires in COVID-19. Only in-frame clones appear in the TCRdb table, and some are missing; sequencing was by immunoSEQ multiplex PCR. The table has about 18,000 clones, roughly 88% seen once. Input material: PBMCs or T cells enriched from blood (not recorded which). Receptor source: a woman in her twenties or thirties who had recovered from COVID-19.

The chain links TRBV7-9 to TRBJ2-3; maybe TRBD1 (6 bases). V dropped 5 bases and J dropped 0 bases, with 12 bases sitting between them. The length of the CDR3 is 15 residues. CDR1 and CDR2 from the germline V gene are SEHNR and FQNEAQ (reference sequence). CDR3 nucleotide sequence: TGTGCCAGCAGCGCTCCAGGGGTAAGCACAGATACGCAGTATTTT. It yields the protein CASSAPGVSTDTQYF.

As to this clone: One end of the junction does not line up with germline, which may come from a read error. Additional DNA sequences in this sample encode the identical CDR3. The V gene is TRBV19, the J gene TRBJ2-7, with D maybe TRBD1 (7 bases). The germline V gene encodes CDR1 LNHDA and CDR2 SQIVND (reference sequence). The CDR3 length is 14 residues. The CDR3 protein is CASSISPGGNEQYF. As DNA, the CDR3 is TGTGCCAGCAGTATCTCTCCAGGGGGGAACGAGCAGTACTTC.

This clone was found a few times. V and J are TRBV7-9 and TRBJ2-7; D might be TRBD1 (6 bases). This CDR3 spans 14 amino acids. With 4 bases removed from V and 0 bases from J, the gap between germline ends came to 10 bases. Germline values: CDR1 SEHNR, CDR2 FQNEAQ (reference sequence). Here the CDR3 DNA reads TGTGCCAGCAGCTCAGACAGGCGCTCCTACGAGCAGTACTTC. Translated, it gives CASSSDRRSYEQYF.

CDR3 loop: CASSLEIAGAPYEQYF. In DNA, the CDR3 is TGTGCCAGCAGCTTAGAAATAGCGGGGGCCCCCTACGAGCAGTACTTC. The chain employs TRBV7-9 and TRBJ2-7; 9 bases are a match to TRBD2. J was trimmed by 2 bases and V by 1 base; bases with no gene match: 6. Per germline, CDR1 SEHNR and CDR2 FQNEAQ (reference sequence). The CDR3 extends over 16 amino acids. Full variable domain (outside the CDR3, taken from reference TRBV7-9 and TRBJ2-7): DTGVSQNPRHKITKRGQNVTFRCDPISEHNRLYWYRQTLGQGPEFLTYFQNEAQLEKSRLLSDRFSAERPKGSFSTLEIQRTEQGDSAMYLCASSLEIAGAPYEQYFGPGTRLTVT.

This sequence joins TRBV15 and TRBJ2-5, with a tentative D call TRBD1 (6 bases). This CDR3 has 13 residues. CDR1 and CDR2 from the germline V gene are LNHNV and YYDKDF (reference sequence). Trimming took 5 bases from V and 5 from J, leaving 12 bases between them. This CDR3 is CATSAQGFETQYF. For the CDR3, the DNA is TGTGCCACCAGCGCGCAGGGGTTCGAGACCCAGTACTTC.

V is TRBV19 and J is TRBJ2-2; 8 nucleotides align to TRBD1. Losses at the gene ends were 7 bases for V and 4 bases for J; bases not matched to a gene: 11. The CDR3 covers 16 residues. CDR1 and CDR2 from the germline V gene are LNHDA and SQIVND (reference sequence). CDR3 protein: CASTPEAGGFTGELFF. DNA of the CDR3: TGTGCCAGTACTCCGGAGGCAGGGGGCTTCACCGGGGAGCTGTTTTTT.

This clone was counted between two and nine times. The CDR3 loop is CATSDDRRNEQFF. The CDR3 nucleotides are TGTGCCACCAGTGATGACAGGAGGAATGAGCAGTTCTTC. This rearrangement joins TRBV24-1 to TRBJ2-1, with a weak D call TRBD1 (6 bases). Germline-derived CDR1 and CDR2 are KGHDR and SFDVKD. V shed 3 bases and J shed 7 bases, with 9 bases lying between them. This CDR3 spans 13 amino acids.

The chain carries TRBV19 and TRBJ2-2, with D possibly being TRBD1 (6 bases). The CDR3 is 15 amino acids. Deletions cut 1 base from V and 4 bases from J, with 10 bases between. The germline V gene encodes CDR1 LNHDA and CDR2 SQIVND (reference sequence). CDR3 sequence reads: CASSIGAQGTGELFF. CDR3 in DNA: TGTGCCAGTAGTATAGGGGCACAGGGCACCGGGGAGCTGTTTTTT.

The chain carries TRBV5-1 and TRBJ1-4; 9 nucleotides align to TRBD1. CDR1 and CDR2 from the germline V gene are SGHRS and YFSETQ. V lost 4 bases and J lost 8; bases outside the gene matches: 6. The CDR3 covers 14 residues. As DNA, the CDR3 is TGCGCCAGCAGCACGACAGGGGGAAAAGAAAAACTGTTTTTT. It yields the protein CASSTTGGKEKLFF.

The V call is TRBV5-1, the J call TRBJ2-3; possibly TRBD1 for D (6 bases). V was shortened by 4 bases and J by 1 base, with 10 bases between the two germline ends. The germline V gene encodes CDR1 SGHRS and CDR2 YFSETQ. The CDR3 sequence is 14 residues long. CDR3 coding DNA: TGCGCCAGCAGCCAGGGGCGGGGCACAGATACGCAGTATTTT. Protein: CASSQGRGTDTQYF.

This clone was counted a few times. The J gene is TRBJ1-2, the V gene TRBV28; TRBD1 might be the D (5 bases). V was pared by 5 bases and J by 6 bases, with 16 bases between. The CDR3 covers 14 residues. Germline V gene lookup returns CDR1 MDHEN and CDR2 SYDVKM. CDR3 loop: CASSPLPQGDGYTF. In DNA, the CDR3 is TGTGCCAGCAGTCCCCTTCCCCAGGGTGATGGCTACACCTTC.

The chain recombines TRBV2 with TRBJ2-5; perhaps TRBD2 as D (5 bases). The CDR3 length is 13 residues. The ends were cut back, 4 bases at V and 4 bases at J, with 10 bases in the middle. Germline values: CDR1 SNHLY, CDR2 FYNNEI. CDR3 residues: CASSAVGRETQYF. CDR3 sequence (DNA): TGTGCCAGCAGTGCTGTAGGGAGAGAGACCCAGTACTTC.

This clone has a handful of counts. The chain uses TRBV10-1 and TRBJ1-5; D gene uncertain. The germline V and J ends were trimmed by 5 bases and 9 bases, with 14 bases remaining between them. Per germline, CDR1 WNHNN and CDR2 SYGVQD (reference sequence). The CDR3 sequence is 13 residues long. The CDR3 nucleotides are TGCGCCAGCAGTCTTCCGGGGATCGGGCCCCAGCATTTT. It specifies CASSLPGIGPQHF.

This clone was recorded a few times. The chain recombines TRBV4-3 with TRBJ2-1; 9 bases agree with TRBD2. Germline V lookup: CDR1 LGHNA, CDR2 YSLEER. V shed 0 bases and J 5 bases; nucleotides not matched to a gene: 11. This CDR3 is 18 amino acids long. In nucleotides, the CDR3 is TGCGCCAGCAGCCAAGATATTCTCAGGCTAGCGGGGAACAATGAGCAGTTCTTC. It translates to CASSQDILRLAGNNEQFF.

The V call is TRBV29-1, the J call TRBJ1-1; perhaps TRBD1 as D (5 bases). V lost 6 bases, J lost 10 bases, and 12 bases lay in between. The CDR3 is made up of 10 amino acids. The germline V gene encodes CDR1 SQVTM and CDR2 ANQGSEA. The CDR3 DNA sequence: TGCAGCGTCGTGGGGGAGGGAGCTTTCTTT. Encoded protein: CSVVGEGAFF.

The rearrangement joins TRBV19 to TRBJ2-2, with 8 bases identical to TRBD1. Germline V CDR1 and CDR2: LNHDA, SQIVND (reference sequence). This CDR3 comprises 17 residues. After removal of 3 bases from V and 1 base from J, the junction contained 7 bases not matched to a gene. This chain's CDR3 is CASSIPRGQGNTGELFF. The DNA of the CDR3 is TGTGCCAGTAGTATCCCTCGTGGACAGGGGAACACCGGGGAGCTGTTTTTT. Looking up the rest from reference TRBV19 and TRBJ2-2 gives the full variable domain: DGGITQSPKYLFRKEGQNVTLSCEQNLNHDAMYWYRQDPGQGLRLIYYSQIVNDFQKGDIAEGYSVSREKKESFPLTVTSAQKNPTAFYLCASSIPRGQGNTGELFFGEGSRLTVL.

This chain links TRBV30 with TRBJ1-5; 7 bases line up with TRBD1. Germline loops: CDR1 GTSNPN, CDR2 SVGIG (reference sequence). V lost 0 bases to trimming and J lost 2 bases; unmatched junction nucleotides: 7. The CDR3 is 16 residues long. CDR3 nucleotides: TGTGCCTGGAGTGTACCCAGGGGGTATGGCAATCAGCCCCAGCATTTT. Its translation: CAWSVPRGYGNQPQHF.

For the CDR3, the DNA is TGTGCCAGCAGTGAACCCCAGGGTGGTAATTCACCCCTCCACTTT. Translation gives CASSEPQGGNSPLHF. The chain is built from TRBV2 and TRBJ1-6, with D perhaps TRBD1 (5 bases). Between the trimmed V and J ends, which lost 2 bases and 6 bases, there was a span of 11 bases. Germline CDR1 is SNHLY and CDR2 is FYNNEI. CDR3 length: 15 residues.

The chain combines TRBV4-2 with TRBJ1-2, with D perhaps TRBD1 (5 bases). The germline gives CDR1 LGHNA, CDR2 YNFKEQ. CDR3 length equals 15 residues. Deletions cut 0 bases from V and 2 bases from J, with 10 bases between. The CDR3, as DNA: TGTGCCAGCAGCCAAGAGCTAACAGGAAACTATGGCTACACCTTC. It is translated as CASSQELTGNYGYTF.

V gene TRBV5-6 combines with J gene TRBJ1-2, with D tentatively TRBD1 (5 bases). This CDR3 has 11 amino acids. The V end lost 4 bases, the J end lost 7 bases, and 8 bases lay between the germline ends. Germline V gene sequence: CDR1 SGHDT, CDR2 YYEEEE. The CDR3 DNA follows: TGTGCCAGCAGCCTCGGGGGTGGCTACACCTTC. This encodes CASSLGGGYTF.

J is TRBJ2-5 and V is TRBV24-1; a possible D gene is TRBD2 (5 bases). The CDR3 runs 13 residues. The germline CDR1 and CDR2 sequences are KGHDR and SFDVKD. V lost 5 bases to trimming and J lost 5 bases, with 11 bases between them. The CDR3 protein is CATSAGFSETQYF. CDR3 DNA sequence: TGTGCCACCAGTGCGGGGTTTTCGGAGACCCAGTACTTC.

The chain is built from TRBV7-8 and TRBJ2-4, with 12 bases matching TRBD2. The CDR3 consists of 17 residues. J gave up 8 bases and V 5 bases, and 13 bases lay outside the gene matches. Per germline, CDR1 SGHVS and CDR2 FQNEAQ. The CDR3 protein is CASSAGLAGPTEDIQYF. CDR3 coding DNA: TGTGCCAGCAGCGCAGGACTAGCGGGGCCGACAGAAGACATTCAGTACTTC.